Below, 22 T cell receptor beta chains from the same sample are listed, as sequenced in a study of blood T cells in healthy people across ages. PCR was performed a second time for about 7 to 12 cycles using a sample-barcoded 5' primer and a J-beta primer mix. Using its own MiXCR run on the 5' RACE reads, TCRdb lists one record per CDR3 protein. This table has fewer than 2 million distinct CDR3 sequences, roughly two fifths appearing once. The sample comprised blood. The receptors shown here come from a human donor in good health.

V usage is TRBV20-1 and J usage is TRBJ2-1, with unresolved D. V lost 3 bases and J lost 5, with 11 bases in between. CDR1 is DFQATT, CDR2 SNEGSKA, per germline (reference sequence). This CDR3 has 13 residues. The CDR3 is CSASLVQDNEQFF. The DNA of the CDR3 is TGCAGTGCTAGTTTGGTTCAGGACAATGAGCAGTTCTTC.

This clonotype was detected once. The chain is built from TRBV5-1 and TRBJ2-4, with no clear D. The J call may be wrong; the DNA end is better matched by TRBJ2-7. CDR1 SGHRS and CDR2 YFSETQ come from the germline V gene. The CDR3 consists of 11 residues. CDR3 loop: CANKVRYEQYF. CDR3 DNA sequence: TGCGCCAACAAGGTCCGCTACGAGCAGTACTTC.

Only a few counts were recorded for this clonotype. The rearrangement links TRBV4-3 to TRBJ2-1; the D is unclear. V was pared by 1 base and J by 6 bases, with 19 bases between. Germline V gives CDR1 LGHNA, CDR2 YSLEER. The CDR3 extends over 17 amino acids. CDR3 bases: TGCGCCAGCAGCCAAGTCTTTACTCAAACCCACTCCAATGAGCAGTTCTTC. Its protein product is CASSQVFTQTHSNEQFF.

The chain links TRBV5-1 to TRBJ1-2; TRBD1 is a possible D gene (5 bases). V lost 3 bases, J lost 7 bases, and 25 bases lay in between. CDR1 SGHRS and CDR2 YFSETQ come from the germline V gene. This CDR3 is built from 17 residues. The DNA of the CDR3 is TGCGCCAGCAGCTACACCGTTGGCGGGGCGAAGGGTGGTGGCTACACCTTC. Amino acid sequence: CASSYTVGGAKGGGYTF.

The gene calls are TRBV27 and TRBJ2-2; a weak D match, TRBD2 (5 bases). This CDR3 has 12 amino acids. The V end lost 8 bases, the J end lost 8 bases, and 12 bases lay between the germline ends. The germline gives CDR1 MNHEY, CDR2 SMNVEV (reference sequence). CDR3 residues: CASGVGGGELFF. The DNA of the CDR3 is TGTGCCAGCGGGGTAGGAGGAGGGGAGCTGTTTTTT.

This clonotype was found once. The chain couples TRBV23-1 to TRBJ2-5; D remains unclear. TRBV23-1 qualifies as an ORF whose function is uncertain. V lost 0 bases, J lost 10 bases, and 15 bases lay in between. The CDR3 spans 14 residues. DNA for the CDR3: TGCGCCAGCAGTCAATCATGGTTTGCTAACCGCCAGTACTTC. This gives the protein CASSQSWFANRQYF.

V usage is TRBV28 and J usage is TRBJ2-7, with 7 nucleotides matching TRBD2. CDR3 length equals 15 residues. Germline CDR1 is MDHEN and CDR2 is SYDVKM. V was pared by 3 bases and J by 2 bases, with 7 bases of the junction left unmatched. CDR3 in amino acids: CASSFAAGGTYEQYF. CDR3 sequence (DNA): TGTGCCAGCAGTTTCGCTGCCGGGGGGACCTACGAGCAGTACTTC.

The chain links TRBV28 to TRBJ2-1, with D possibly TRBD1 on 6 matching bases. This CDR3 has 13 amino acids. V was pared by 7 bases and J by 9 bases, with 16 bases between. The V gene's germline CDR1 is MDHEN and CDR2 SYDVKM. CDR3 nucleotide sequence: TGTGCCAGCAACCTTCCCCCACAGGGTGAGCAGTTCTTC. Translation: CASNLPPQGEQFF.

This clonotype was counted a few times. The V gene is TRBV7-9, the J gene TRBJ1-2, with D possibly TRBD1 on 5 matching bases. Germline V gene lookup returns CDR1 SEHNR and CDR2 FQNEAQ (reference sequence). This CDR3 region has 14 residues. The V end was cut by 7 bases, the J end by 0 bases, with 12 bases between. Here the CDR3 reads CASNAGGSNYGYTF. The CDR3 region has the DNA TGTGCCAGCAACGCCGGGGGTTCTAACTATGGCTACACCTTC.

This chain connects TRBV7-9 to TRBJ2-7; TRBD1 matches at 9 bases. This CDR3 is 17 amino acids long. The V gene end was trimmed by 1 base and the J gene end by 7 bases; junction bases not matched to a gene: 14. The V gene's germline CDR1 is SEHNR and CDR2 FQNEAQ (reference sequence). DNA for the CDR3: TGTGCCAGCAGCTTAGGAGGCAGGGACAGGGTGGCTCGGGAGCAGTACTTC. It encodes CASSLGGRDRVAREQYF.

The V gene is TRBV7-3, the J gene TRBJ1-2; D is unresolved. The length of the CDR3 is 15 residues. CDR1 and CDR2 (germline): SGHTA, FQGTGA. The V gene lost 5 bases and the J gene lost 6 bases, with 19 bases spanning the gap. CDR3 loop: CASSVYPDAVNGYTF. CDR3 nucleotide sequence: TGTGCCAGCAGCGTATATCCCGATGCAGTGAATGGCTACACCTTC.

This clonotype was observed a handful of times. The chain joins TRBV6-1 to TRBJ2-3; TRBD2 matches at 8 bases. J lost 4 bases, V lost 8 bases, and 8 bases had no gene match. This CDR3 has 14 amino acids. CDR1 and CDR2 (germline): MNHNS, SASEGT. CDR3 protein: CASPPGGAPDTQYF. The CDR3 DNA follows: TGTGCCAGCCCCCCCGGGGGGGCCCCAGATACGCAGTATTTT.

In nucleotides, the CDR3 is TGTGCCAGCAGCACCAGTACAGAGACCCAGTACTTC. This sequence encodes CASSTSTETQYF. The chain employs TRBV7-8 and TRBJ2-5; D is unresolved. In germline, CDR1 is SGHVS, CDR2 FQNEAQ. The CDR3 has 12 residues. With 5 bases removed from V and 4 bases from J, the gap between germline ends came to 8 bases. The full variable domain, completed using reference TRBV7-8 and TRBJ2-5, is GAGVSQSPRYKVAKRGQDVALRCDPISGHVSLFWYQQALGQGPEFLTYFQNEAQLDKSGLPSDRFFAERPEGSVSTLKIQRTQQEDSAVYLCASSTSTETQYFGPGTRLLVL.

The chain carries TRBV4-2 and TRBJ2-3; D not certain. Germline-derived CDR1 and CDR2 are LGHNA and YNFKEQ. The CDR3 loop spans 13 amino acids. V was clipped by 4 bases and J by 14 bases, with 19 bases between them. The CDR3 nucleotides read TGTGCCAGCAGCCTAAGACGTCAGAGCGTACGGTATTTT. Amino acid sequence: CASSLRRQSVRYF.

The rearrangement links TRBV20-1 to TRBJ2-2, with a tentative D call TRBD2 (7 bases). V dropped 2 bases and J dropped 1 base, with 14 bases sitting between them. Germline V CDR1 and CDR2: DFQATT, SNEGSKA (reference sequence). The CDR3 is made up of 16 amino acids. The chain's CDR3 is CSARRGGFGNTGELFF. The DNA of the CDR3 is TGCAGTGCTAGAAGGGGGGGATTCGGGAACACCGGGGAGCTGTTTTTT.

The sample holds a few counts of this clonotype. This chain links TRBV5-1 with TRBJ2-5, with D tentatively TRBD1 (6 bases). The CDR3 spans 16 residues. Germline V CDR1 and CDR2: SGHRS, YFSETQ. Deletions cut 0 bases from V and 2 bases from J, with 14 bases between. CDR3 DNA sequence: TGCGCCAGCAGCTTGGTGACAGGCCCACTTCAAGAGACCCAGTACTTC. Translated: CASSLVTGPLQETQYF. The full variable domain, rest sourced from reference TRBV5-1 and TRBJ2-5, is KAGVTQTPRYLIKTRGQQVTLSCSPISGHRSVSWYQQTPGQGLQFLFEYFSETQRNKGNFPGRFSGRQFSNSRSEMNVSTLELGDSALYLCASSLVTGPLQETQYFGPGTRLLVL.

This chain uses TRBV14 with TRBJ2-1; D possibly corresponds to TRBD2 (5 bases). The DNA matches TRBJ2-7 better at its end, which makes the J call doubtful. The germline V gene encodes CDR1 SGHDN and CDR2 FVKESK. The CDR3 sequence is 17 residues long. This CDR3 is CASSQDGGLSSYNEQYF. CDR3 DNA: TGTGCCAGCAGCCAAGACGGCGGACTGAGCTCCTACAATGAGCAGTACTTC.

This CDR3 reads CASSHRGRKATNEKLFF. In nucleotides, the CDR3 is TGCGCCAGCAGCCACCGGGGTAGGAAAGCAACTAATGAAAAACTGTTTTTT. The V call is TRBV4-1, the J call TRBJ1-4, with unresolved D. Germline V gene lookup returns CDR1 MGHRA and CDR2 YSYEKL. The CDR3 extends over 17 amino acids. Trimming stripped 3 bases from V and 0 bases from J, with 14 bases between.

The chain recombines TRBV20-1 with TRBJ2-3; perhaps D is TRBD1 or TRBD2 (6 bases each). This CDR3 region has 15 residues. Germline V gene sequence: CDR1 DFQATT, CDR2 SNEGSKA (reference sequence). Between the trimmed V and J ends, which lost 5 bases and 5 bases, there was a span of 20 bases. The CDR3 nucleotides are TGCAGTGCTCTCTTAGGGGGGTCCACGCAAGATACGCAGTATTTT. Translating gives CSALLGGSTQDTQYF.

There are a few counts of this clonotype. This chain links TRBV5-5 with TRBJ1-5; D gene unclear. The germline gives CDR1 SGHKS, CDR2 YYEKEE (reference sequence). This CDR3 region has 14 residues. V was shortened by 0 bases and J by 3 bases, with 7 bases between the two germline ends. The CDR3 loop reads CASSLAADNQPQHF. CDR3 sequence (DNA): TGTGCCAGCAGCTTGGCCGCAGACAATCAGCCCCAGCATTTT. The full variable domain, with the rest looked up from reference TRBV5-5 and TRBJ1-5, is DAGVTQSPTHLIKTRGQQVTLRCSPISGHKSVSWYQQVLGQGPQFIFQYYEKEERGRGNFPDRFSARQFPNYSSELNVNALLLGDSALYLCASSLAADNQPQHFGDGTRLSIL.

The rearrangement uses TRBV2 and TRBJ2-1; 10 positions match TRBD2. The length of the CDR3 is 15 residues. From germline, CDR1 is SNHLY and CDR2 FYNNEI. The J segment lost 8 bases and the V segment lost 6 bases, leaving 10 bases of the junction unmatched. CDR3 in amino acids: CASRMGASGGYEQFF. The CDR3 nucleotides are TGTGCCAGCAGGATGGGGGCTAGCGGGGGCTATGAGCAGTTCTTC.

The J gene is TRBJ2-5, the V gene TRBV3-1, with TRBD1 matching 8 bases. The closer fit of TRBJ2-7 to the DNA end suggests the J call may be wrong. The CDR3 consists of 15 residues. The germline V gene encodes CDR1 LGHDT and CDR2 YNNKEL (reference sequence). The CDR3: CASSQGSDREYEQYF. The CDR3 bases are TGTGCCAGCAGCCAAGGCTCGGACAGGGAGTACGAGCAGTACTTC.